The clone carrying this TCR beta chain was recorded a few times. TCRdb passed the RACE reads through MiXCR, listing each CDR3 protein once. The sample has approximately 260,000 distinct CDR3 sequences; approximately 8.6% are singletons. As to time point: pre-sensitization, week 0. Treatment meaning: therapeutic diphenylcyclopropenone sensitization with weekly scalp DPC. The sample comes from a study of human T cells and chemical hapten exposure. The CDR3 is 14 amino acids. V shed 4 bases and J shed 8 bases, with 15 bases lying between them. Germline CDR1 SGDLS, CDR2 YYNGEE. Here the sequenced sample was whole blood, taken in connection with sensitization to the hapten diphenylcyclopropenone (DPC). The sequence came from a woman in her forties with alopecia areata. Some clones in this sample may be carry-over from other donors' samples. The V call is TRBV9, the J call TRBJ2-2, with D tentatively TRBD1 (6 bases). CDR3 DNA sequence: TGTGCCAGCAGCATACAGGGAAACGCGGGGGAGCTGTTTTTT. Translated: CASSIQGNAGELFF. Variable domain in full (rest from reference TRBV9 and TRBJ2-2): DSGVTQTPKHLITATGQRVTLRCSPRSGDLSVYWYQQSLDQGLQFLIQYYNGEERAKGNILERFSAQQFPDLHSELNLSSLELGDSALYFCASSIQGNAGELFFGEGSRLTVL.